This entry lists 2 T cell receptor beta chains sequenced from one sample in a study of human T cells and chemical hapten exposure listed by TCRdb under 2021. The time point label for this specimen denotes: pre-sensitization, week 0. The sample's treatment or condition label is to be understood as: therapeutic diphenylcyclopropenone sensitization with weekly scalp DPC. The receptor library was made with RACE. TCRdb records NextSeq 500 as the sequencer. The public reads were quality trimmed at Q25 with fastp and then assembled into clones with MiXCR by TCRdb, keeping productive beta chains. CDR3 protein sequences are deduplicated, and each keeps its most common genes and DNA. The sample includes 380,000 or so distinct CDR3 sequences, with approximately 5% observed a single time. Of the sample, about 8.7% falls within the top ten clones. The sequencing here drew on whole blood, taken in connection with sensitization to the hapten diphenylcyclopropenone (DPC). The receptors were sampled from a woman between 18 and 29 years old with alopecia areata. Some clones in this sample may be carry-over from other donors' samples.

The chain carries TRBV5-1 and TRBJ1-6; D not certain. In germline, CDR1 is SGHRS, CDR2 YFSETQ. Trimming stripped 0 bases from V and 9 bases from J, with 16 bases between. The CDR3 sequence is 16 residues long. CDR3 amino acids: CASSLGAVGGGSPLHF. CDR3 coding DNA: TGCGCCAGCAGCTTGGGGGCCGTCGGAGGAGGTTCACCCCTCCACTTT.

This clonotype was recorded many times. The rearrangement links TRBV12-3 or TRBV12-4 to TRBJ2-3; 11 nucleotides agree with TRBD2. V was pared by 7 bases and J by 4 bases, with 7 bases of the junction left unmatched. This CDR3 spans 15 amino acids. The CDR3 DNA reads as TGTGCCAGCATCTATACTAGCGGGGGTCCAGATACGCAGTATTTT. Its protein product is CASIYTSGGPDTQYF.